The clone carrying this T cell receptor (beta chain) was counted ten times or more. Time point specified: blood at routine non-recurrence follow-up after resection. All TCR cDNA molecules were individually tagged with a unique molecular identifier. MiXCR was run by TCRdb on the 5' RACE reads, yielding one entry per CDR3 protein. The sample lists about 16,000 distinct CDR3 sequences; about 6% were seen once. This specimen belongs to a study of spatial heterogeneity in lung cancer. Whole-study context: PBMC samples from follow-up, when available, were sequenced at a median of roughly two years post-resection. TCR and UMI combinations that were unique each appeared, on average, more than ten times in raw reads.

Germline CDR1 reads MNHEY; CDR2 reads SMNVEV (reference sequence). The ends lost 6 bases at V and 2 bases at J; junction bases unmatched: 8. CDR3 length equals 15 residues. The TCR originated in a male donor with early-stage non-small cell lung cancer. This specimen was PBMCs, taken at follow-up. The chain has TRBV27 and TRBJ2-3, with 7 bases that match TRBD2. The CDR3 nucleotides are TGTGCCAGCAGCCGTAGCGGGTCCGACACAGATACGCAGTATTTT. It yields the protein CASSRSGSDTDTQYF.